The entry below gives a single T cell receptor (beta chain) sequence along with its context. TCRdb used MiXCR to reprocess the 5' RACE reads, holding one entry per CDR3 protein. The sample lists roughly 28,000 distinct CDR3 sequences, approximately 4.2% occurring once. This CDR3 has 15 residues. The data stem from a study of T cells after yellow fever vaccination. About the research overall: Sorting by CD3, CD45RA, CCR7 and CD95 gave EM, EMRA, CM and Tscm subsets.

Study-level points and caveats: Compared with primary, the secondary response was weaker and peaked at day 5, not 15. Nearly all vaccine-responding clonotypes were undetectable in sorted memory subsets on day 0.

The rearrangement joins TRBV21-1 to TRBJ2-1; the DNA was not used to check the table's D call, TRBD2. TRBV21-1 is labeled a pseudogene. This TCR derives from a man aged 18 to 35 who received the YFV17D yellow fever vaccine. The sequences come from PBMCs, either bulk or a sorted T-cell subset (CD4+, CD8+, memory, or dextramer-sorted; not recorded which), collected on the day of the yellow fever booster vaccination. The CDR3 bases are TGTGCCAGCAGCAAAGGCGGGGGGAGATACAATGAGCAGTTCTTC. It codes for CASSKGGGRYNEQFF.